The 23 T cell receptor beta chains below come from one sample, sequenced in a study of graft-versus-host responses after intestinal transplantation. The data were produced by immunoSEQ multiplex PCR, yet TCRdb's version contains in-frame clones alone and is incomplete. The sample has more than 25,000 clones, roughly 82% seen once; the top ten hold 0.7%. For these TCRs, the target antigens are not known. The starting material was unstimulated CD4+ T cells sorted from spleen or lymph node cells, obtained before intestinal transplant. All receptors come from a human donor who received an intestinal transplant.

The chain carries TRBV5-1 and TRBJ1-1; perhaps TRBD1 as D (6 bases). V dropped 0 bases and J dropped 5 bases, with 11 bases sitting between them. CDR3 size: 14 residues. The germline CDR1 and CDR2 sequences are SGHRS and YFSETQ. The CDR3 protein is CASSLAGGRTEAFF. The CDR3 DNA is TGCGCCAGCAGCTTGGCCGGGGGCCGTACTGAAGCTTTCTTT.

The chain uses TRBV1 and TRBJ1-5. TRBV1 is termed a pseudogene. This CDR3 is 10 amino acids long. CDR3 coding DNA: TGCACCAGCAGCCAATTCCCCCAGCATTTT. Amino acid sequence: CTSSQFPQHF.

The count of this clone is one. Here the CDR3 reads CASSLTGRPGNTIYF. The CDR3 nucleotides read TGTGCCAGCAGCTTAACAGGGAGGCCTGGAAACACCATATATTTT. The chain links TRBV11-3 to TRBJ1-3; D is possibly TRBD1 (6 bases). This CDR3 contains 15 residues. The V end lost 2 bases, the J end lost 2 bases, and 10 bases lay between the germline ends. Germline CDR1 is SGHNT and CDR2 is YENEEA.

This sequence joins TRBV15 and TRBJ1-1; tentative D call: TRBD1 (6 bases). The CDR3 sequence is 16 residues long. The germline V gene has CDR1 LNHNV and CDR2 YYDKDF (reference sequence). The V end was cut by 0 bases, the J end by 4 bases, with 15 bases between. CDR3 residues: CATSRDLGGGGTEAFF. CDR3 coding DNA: TGTGCCACCAGCAGAGATTTGGGGGGCGGGGGCACTGAAGCTTTCTTT.

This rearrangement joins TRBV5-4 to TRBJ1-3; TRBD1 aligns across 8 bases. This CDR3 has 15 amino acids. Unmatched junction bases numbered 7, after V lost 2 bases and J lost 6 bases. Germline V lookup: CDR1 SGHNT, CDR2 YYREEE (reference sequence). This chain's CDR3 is CASSFAPGGTNTIYF. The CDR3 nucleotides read TGTGCCAGCAGCTTCGCCCCAGGGGGCACAAACACCATATATTTT.

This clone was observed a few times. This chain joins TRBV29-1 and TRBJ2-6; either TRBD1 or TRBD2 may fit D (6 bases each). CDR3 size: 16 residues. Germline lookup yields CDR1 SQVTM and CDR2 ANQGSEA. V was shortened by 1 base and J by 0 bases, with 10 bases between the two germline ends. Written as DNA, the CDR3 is TGCAGCGTTGAAGGGAAGGGGGGCTCTGGGGCCAACGTCCTGACTTTC. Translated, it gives CSVEGKGGSGANVLTF.

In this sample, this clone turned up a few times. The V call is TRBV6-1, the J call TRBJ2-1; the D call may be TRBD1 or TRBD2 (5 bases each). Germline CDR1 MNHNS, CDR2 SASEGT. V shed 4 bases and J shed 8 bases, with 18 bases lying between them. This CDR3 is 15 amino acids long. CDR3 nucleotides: TGTGCCAGCAGTGCCCGGGACCGCCCGGGACATGAGCAGTTCTTC. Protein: CASSARDRPGHEQFF.

The CDR3 coding sequence is TGCGCCAGCAGCCAGGGACTAGCGGGGAATTTGAATACGCAGTATTTT. Its translation is CASSQGLAGNLNTQYF. The V and J genes are TRBV10-1 and TRBJ2-3, with 13 bases matching TRBD2. CDR3 length: 16 residues. V was clipped by 6 bases and J by 7 bases; unmatched bases: 10. Germline lookup yields CDR1 WNHNN and CDR2 SYGVQD (reference sequence).

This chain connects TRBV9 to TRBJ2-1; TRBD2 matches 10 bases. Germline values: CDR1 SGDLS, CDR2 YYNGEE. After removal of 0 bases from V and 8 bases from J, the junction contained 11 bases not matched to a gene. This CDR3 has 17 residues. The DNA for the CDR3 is TGTGCCAGCAGCGTAGAGACGTTAGCGGGAGGAGGGGATGAGCAGTTCTTC. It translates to CASSVETLAGGGDEQFF.

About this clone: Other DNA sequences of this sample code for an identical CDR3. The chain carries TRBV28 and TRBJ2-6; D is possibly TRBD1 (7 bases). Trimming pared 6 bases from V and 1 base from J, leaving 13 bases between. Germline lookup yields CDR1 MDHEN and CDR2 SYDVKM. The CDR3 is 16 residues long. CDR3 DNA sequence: TGTGCCAGCAGGGCAGGGGGGAGTTCTGGGGCCAACGTCCTGACTTTC. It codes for CASRAGGSSGANVLTF. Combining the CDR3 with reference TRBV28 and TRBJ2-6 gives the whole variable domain DVKVTQSSRYLVKRTGEKVFLECVQDMDHENMFWYRQDPGLGLRLIYFSYDVKMKEKGDIPEGYSVSREKKERFSLILESASTNQTSMYLCASRAGGSSGANVLTFGAGSRLTVL.

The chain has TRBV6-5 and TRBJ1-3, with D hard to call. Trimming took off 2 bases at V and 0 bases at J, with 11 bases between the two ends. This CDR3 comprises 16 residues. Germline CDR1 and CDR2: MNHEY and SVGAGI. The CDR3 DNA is TGTGCCAGCAGTTACCGAGGTCGGTACTCTGGAAACACCATATATTTT. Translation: CASSYRGRYSGNTIYF.

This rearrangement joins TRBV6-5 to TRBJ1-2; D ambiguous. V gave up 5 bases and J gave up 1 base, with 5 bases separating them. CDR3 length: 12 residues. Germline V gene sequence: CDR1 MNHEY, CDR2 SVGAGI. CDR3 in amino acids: CASSNYNYGYTF. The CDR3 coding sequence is TGTGCCAGCAGTAACTATAACTATGGCTACACCTTC.

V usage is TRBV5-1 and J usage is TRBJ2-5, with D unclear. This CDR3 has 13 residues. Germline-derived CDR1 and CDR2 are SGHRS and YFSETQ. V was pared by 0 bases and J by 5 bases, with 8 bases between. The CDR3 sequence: CASSLVLSETQYF. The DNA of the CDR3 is TGCGCCAGCAGCTTGGTTCTGTCGGAGACCCAGTACTTC.

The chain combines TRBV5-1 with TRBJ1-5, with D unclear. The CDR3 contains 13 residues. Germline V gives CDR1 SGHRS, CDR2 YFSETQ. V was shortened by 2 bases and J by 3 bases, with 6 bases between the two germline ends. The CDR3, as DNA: TGCGCCAGCAGCTTAAACGACAATCAGCCCCAGCATTTT. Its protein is CASSLNDNQPQHF.

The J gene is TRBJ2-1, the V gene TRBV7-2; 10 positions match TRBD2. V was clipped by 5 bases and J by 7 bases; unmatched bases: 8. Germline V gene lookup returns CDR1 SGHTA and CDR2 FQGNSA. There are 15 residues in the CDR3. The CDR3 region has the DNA TGTGCCAGCAGCCGAGGGCTAGCGGGAGTAAATGAGCAGTTCTTC. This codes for CASSRGLAGVNEQFF.

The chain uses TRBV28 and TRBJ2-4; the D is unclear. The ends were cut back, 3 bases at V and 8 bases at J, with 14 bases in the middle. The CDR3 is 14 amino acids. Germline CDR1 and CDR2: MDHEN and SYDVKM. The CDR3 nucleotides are TGTGCCAGCAGTTTGTGGGTAAGGTTAGACATTCAGTACTTC. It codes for CASSLWVRLDIQYF.

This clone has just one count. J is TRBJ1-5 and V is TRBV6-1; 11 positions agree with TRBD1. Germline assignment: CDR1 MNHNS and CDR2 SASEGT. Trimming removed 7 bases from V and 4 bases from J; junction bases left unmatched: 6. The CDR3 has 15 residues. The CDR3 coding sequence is TGTGCCAGCATCCCCGGGACAGGGGGTAATCAGCCCCAGCATTTT. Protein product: CASIPGTGGNQPQHF.

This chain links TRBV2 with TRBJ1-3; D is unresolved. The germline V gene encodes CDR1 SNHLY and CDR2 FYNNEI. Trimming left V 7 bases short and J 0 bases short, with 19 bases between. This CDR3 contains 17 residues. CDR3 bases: TGTGCCAGCACCCCCGACCGACTGACTCTCTCTGGAAACACCATATATTTT. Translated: CASTPDRLTLSGNTIYF.

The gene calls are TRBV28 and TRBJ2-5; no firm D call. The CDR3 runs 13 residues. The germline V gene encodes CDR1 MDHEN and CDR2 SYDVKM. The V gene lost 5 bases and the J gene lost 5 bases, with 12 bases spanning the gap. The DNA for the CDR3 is TGTGCCAGCAGTGTAGCTGGGAATGAGACCCAGTACTTC. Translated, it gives CASSVAGNETQYF.

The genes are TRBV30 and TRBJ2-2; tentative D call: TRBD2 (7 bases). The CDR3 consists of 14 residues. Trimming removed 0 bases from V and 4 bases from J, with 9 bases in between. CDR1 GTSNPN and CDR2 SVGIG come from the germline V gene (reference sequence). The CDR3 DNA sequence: TGTGCCTGGAGTGTCCGGGGGGCCACCGGGGAGCTGTTTTTT. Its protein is CAWSVRGATGELFF.

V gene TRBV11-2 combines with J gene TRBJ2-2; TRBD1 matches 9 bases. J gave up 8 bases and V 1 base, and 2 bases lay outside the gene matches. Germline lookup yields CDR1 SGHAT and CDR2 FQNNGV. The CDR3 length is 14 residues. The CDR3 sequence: CASSLGDRAGELFF. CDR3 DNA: TGTGCCAGCAGCTTAGGGGACAGGGCGGGGGAGCTGTTTTTT.

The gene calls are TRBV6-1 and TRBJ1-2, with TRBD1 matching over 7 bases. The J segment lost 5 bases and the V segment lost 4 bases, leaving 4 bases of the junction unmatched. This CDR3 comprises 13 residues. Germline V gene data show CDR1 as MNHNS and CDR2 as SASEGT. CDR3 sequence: CASSVGTEYGYTF. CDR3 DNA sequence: TGTGCCAGCAGTGTCGGGACAGAATATGGCTACACCTTC.

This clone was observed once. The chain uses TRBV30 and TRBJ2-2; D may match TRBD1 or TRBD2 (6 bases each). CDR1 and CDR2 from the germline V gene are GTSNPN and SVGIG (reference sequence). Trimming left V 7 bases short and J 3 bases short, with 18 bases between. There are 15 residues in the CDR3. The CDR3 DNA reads TGTGCCTCCCAAAAGGGGGAGGCGTACACCGGGGAGCTGTTTTTT. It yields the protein CASQKGEAYTGELFF. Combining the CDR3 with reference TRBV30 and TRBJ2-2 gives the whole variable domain SQTIHQWPATLVQPVGSPLSLECTVEGTSNPNLYWYRQAAGRGLQLLFYSVGIGQISSEVPQNLSASRPQDRQFILSSKKLLLSDSGFYLCASQKGEAYTGELFFGEGSRLTVL.